Presented here are 3 T cell receptor beta chains from one specimen sequenced in a study of early T cells in non-severe SARS-CoV-2 infection. One entry per CDR3 protein, called by TCRdb with MiXCR from the 5' RACE reads. The sample carries tens of thousands of distinct CDR3 sequences, approximately 5.1% recorded once. Sample: whole blood, taken at baseline. These receptors were obtained from an adult who was a healthcare worker with PCR-confirmed SARS-CoV-2 infection or an uninfected control (not recorded which).

This rearrangement joins TRBV5-5 to TRBJ1-1; 8 bases fit TRBD1. The CDR3 loop spans 13 amino acids. Per the germline V gene, CDR1 is SGHKS and CDR2 is YYEKEE (reference sequence). J lost 4 bases, V lost 4 bases, and 3 bases had no gene match. CDR3 nucleotide sequence: TGTGCCAGCAGCGCCGGGACAGGCACTGAAGCTTTCTTT. It specifies CASSAGTGTEAFF.

This clonotype has at least ten counts. V gene TRBV7-2 combines with J gene TRBJ2-5, with TRBD1 matching 8 bases. Germline V CDR1 and CDR2: SGHTA, FQGNSA. The junction had 0 bases not matched to a gene; V was cut back by 1 base and J by 5 bases. There are 13 residues in the CDR3. The DNA of the CDR3 is TGTGCCAGCAGCTTAGGACAGGGGGAGACCCAGTACTTC. This gives the protein CASSLGQGETQYF.

This clonotype was picked up many times. This sequence joins TRBV5-1 and TRBJ2-2, with D perhaps matching TRBD2 (6 bases). The CDR3 totals 14 residues. The V end was cut by 2 bases, the J end by 6 bases, with 11 bases between. Germline lookup yields CDR1 SGHRS and CDR2 YFSETQ. The DNA for the CDR3 is TGCGCCAGCAGCTTCCAGGGAGGATCCGGGGAGCTGTTTTTT. This gives the protein CASSFQGGSGELFF.